This is a list of T cell receptor beta chains from one sample in a study of cytomegalovirus exposure and HLA in healthy donors. Some clones are missing from TCRdb's copy, which holds only in-frame ones; the method was immunoSEQ multiplex PCR. The table records some 110,000 clones, about 72% of them present only once. Input material: PBMCs. These receptors all stem from a man aged 45-65 years in good health and CMV-seropositive. CDR3s include the opening cysteine and the closing phenylalanine or tryptophan. D genes are given only for firm matches. Only some rows state a clone size, as once, few, many or a class for expanded clones.

j_call	clone_size	d_call	v_call	cdr3_nt	cdr3_aa
TRBJ2-2	NA	NA	TRBV19	TGTGCCAGTAGTGCAGAGGGTCTCACCGGGGAGCTGTTTTTT	CASSAEGLTGELFF
TRBJ2-3	NA	NA	TRBV4-3	TGCGCCAGCAGCCAAGAATGGAGCGGAACAGATACGCAGTATTTT	CASSQEWSGTDTQYF
TRBJ2-3	once	TRBD1	TRBV10-1	TGCGCCAGCAGTGATGGCAGGGGGTCAGATACGCAGTATTTT	CASSDGRGSDTQYF
TRBJ2-7	once	NA	TRBV18	TGTGCCAGCTCACCGGGAGGTTGGCACGAGCAGTACTTC	CASSPGGWHEQYF
TRBJ1-1	NA	NA	TRBV5-6	TGTGCCAGCAGCTTTTACAGGGCTGAAGCTTTCTTT	CASSFYRAEAFF
TRBJ1-5	NA	TRBD1	TRBV28	TGTGCCAGCAGCCGGGACAGTAATCAGCCCCAGCATTTT	CASSRDSNQPQHF
TRBJ1-1	NA	NA	TRBV7-9	TGTGCCAGCAGCTCGCTCGCCAGTCTGGCTGAAGCTTTCTTT	CASSSLASLAEAFF
TRBJ2-7	NA	TRBD2	TRBV2	TGTGCCAGCAAGGGTCTAGCGGACTCCTACGAGCAGTACTTC	CASKGLADSYEQYF
TRBJ1-2	NA	TRBD1	TRBV7-2	TGTGCCAGCAGCCTCGGGACAGAAGGCTATGGCTACACCTTC	CASSLGTEGYGYTF
TRBJ2-3	NA	NA	TRBV6-5	TGTGCCAGCAGTTACCGCGGACAGACTTACGATACGCAGTATTTT	CASSYRGQTYDTQYF
TRBJ2-5	once	TRBD2	TRBV19	TGTGCCAGTAGTACTCCTAGCGGGGGGGCCCGAGAGACCCAGTACTTC	CASSTPSGGARETQYF
TRBJ2-3	NA	TRBD1	TRBV15	TGTGCCACCAGCAGAGACCCCCCGCGGACAGGGGCGGGGGCAGATACGCAGTATTTT	CATSRDPPRTGAGADTQYF
TRBJ1-1	NA	TRBD1	TRBV6-5	TGTGCCAGCAGTCGGACAGGGGGCGTCACTGAAGCTTTCTTT	CASSRTGGVTEAFF
TRBJ2-1	NA	TRBD2	TRBV28	TGTGCCAGCAGTTTATCGGGGACTAAAAAATACAATGAGCAGTTCTTC	CASSLSGTKKYNEQFF
TRBJ1-4	NA	NA	TRBV6-6	TGTGCCAGCTCTGGGAGGACTAATGAAAAACTGTTTTTT	CASSGRTNEKLFF
TRBJ2-3	NA	NA	TRBV29-1	TGCAGCCTCAAACGGGCGGGATCCACAGATACGCAGTATTTT	CSLKRAGSTDTQYF
TRBJ2-2	NA	TRBD1	TRBV4-1	TGCGCCAGCAGCCAACCGACAGGGTTTCGACTTAGGGGCGGGGAGCTGTTTTTT	CASSQPTGFRLRGGELFF
TRBJ2-3	NA	NA	TRBV30	TGTGCCTGGGGCGGTGGATTCACAGATACGCAGTATTTT	CAWGGGFTDTQYF
TRBJ1-5	NA	NA	TRBV19	TGTGCCAGTAGCATCCTTGGGCCATATAGCAATCAGCCCCAGCATTTT	CASSILGPYSNQPQHF
TRBJ1-1	NA	TRBD1	TRBV7-2	TGTGCCAGCAGCTTAGACCGGATGGACAGGGAAGCTTTCTTT	CASSLDRMDREAFF
TRBJ1-3	NA	NA	TRBV6-1	TGTGCCAGCAGTAGCCGAAAGGGAAACACCATATATTTT	CASSSRKGNTIYF
TRBJ1-4	few	NA	TRBV18	TGTGCCAGCTCGGCGGACATAACTAATGAAAAACTGTTTTTT	CASSADITNEKLFF
TRBJ2-5	NA	NA	TRBV5-4	TGTGCCAGCAGCCGGATAGGGGTCCTCCCCCAAGAGACCCAGTACTTC	CASSRIGVLPQETQYF
TRBJ2-7	NA	TRBD2	TRBV27	TGTGCCAGCATCCCCCCGGGAGGCGGGAGAGAGCAGTACTTC	CASIPPGGGREQYF
TRBJ2-1	NA	NA	TRBV6-1	TGTGCCAGCAGTGAAGCGGGCAGGGGACCCTACAATGAGCAGTTCTTC	CASSEAGRGPYNEQFF
TRBJ2-5	few	TRBD2	TRBV2	TGTGCCAGCAGTCTGACTAGCGGGGGCTTCGAGACCCAGTACTTC	CASSLTSGGFETQYF
TRBJ2-3	NA	TRBD1	TRBV5-1	TGCGCCAGCAGCCGGAGGACAGGGGGGACGACAGATACGCAGTATTTT	CASSRRTGGTTDTQYF
TRBJ2-4	NA	NA	TRBV28	TGTGCCAGCATCGAGTCCTTGTCTATAGCCAAAAACATTCAGTACTTC	CASIESLSIAKNIQYF
TRBJ1-1	NA	NA	TRBV28	TGTGCCAGCAGTAACAGGGTCACTGAAGCTTTCTTT	CASSNRVTEAFF
TRBJ1-5	NA	TRBD1	TRBV9	TGTGCCAGCAGCCCGCAGGGGGTCCGGAGGAAGTTTCAGCCCCAGCATTTT	CASSPQGVRRKFQPQHF
TRBJ1-1	NA	NA	TRBV5-5	TGTGCCAGCAGAGGGGACATCTCGAACACTGAAGCTTTCTTT	CASRGDISNTEAFF
TRBJ1-6	NA	TRBD1	TRBV28	TGTGCCAGCAGTTTTGAACAGGGGTTAGGTTCACCCCTCCACTTT	CASSFEQGLGSPLHF
TRBJ1-1	NA	NA	TRBV19	TGTGCCAGTAACGGGAACACTGAAGCTTTCTTT	CASNGNTEAFF
TRBJ2-7	NA	NA	TRBV7-2	TGTGCCAGCAGCTGGAGGTACGAGCAGTACTTC	CASSWRYEQYF
TRBJ2-3	NA	NA	TRBV7-9	TGTGCCAGCAGCTTAGGATACGGGATCACGGGGACAGATACGCAGTATTTT	CASSLGYGITGTDTQYF
TRBJ1-1	few	NA	TRBV20-1	TGCAGTGCTAGTCGGGTGATTGAAGCTTTCTTT	CSASRVIEAFF
TRBJ1-6	once	NA	TRBV15	TGTGCCACCAGCCCCTTCAGGGGTCCCGATTCACCCCTCCACTTT	CATSPFRGPDSPLHF
TRBJ1-1	NA	NA	TRBV5-1	TGCGCCAGCAGCTTGGGCAGGGGCACTGAAGCTTTCTTT	CASSLGRGTEAFF
TRBJ1-5	NA	TRBD1	TRBV6-1	TGTGCCAGCAGTGAAGGGACAGGGTTGAGGCAGCCCCAGCATTTT	CASSEGTGLRQPQHF
TRBJ1-1	NA	TRBD1	TRBV30	TGTGCCTGGATAAGAGCCGGGACAGCGAACACTGAAGCTTTCTTT	CAWIRAGTANTEAFF
TRBJ2-3	NA	NA	TRBV5-1	TGCGCCAGCAAGCGGGCCCCCACAGATACGCAGTATTTT	CASKRAPTDTQYF
TRBJ1-2	NA	TRBD1	TRBV28	TGTGCCAGCAGCTATGAGCCGGGACAGCCGTATGGCTACACCTTC	CASSYEPGQPYGYTF
TRBJ2-1	few	NA	TRBV6-5	TGTGCCAGCAAATTCCAGGTCAACAATGAGCAGTTCTTC	CASKFQVNNEQFF
TRBJ2-7	NA	NA	TRBV6-5	TGTGCCGCCCAGGACAGCACCCGGTCCTACGAGCAGTACTTC	CAAQDSTRSYEQYF
TRBJ2-7	NA	NA	TRBV30	TGTGCCTGGACCGGGGGCTACGAGCAGTACTTC	CAWTGGYEQYF
TRBJ2-7	NA	NA	TRBV20-1	TGCAGTGCTGAGGACAGTTACGAGCAGTACTTC	CSAEDSYEQYF
TRBJ1-3	NA	NA	TRBV4-1	TGCGCCAGCAGCCTTACTGCAGGGGAGAGAAACACCATATATTTT	CASSLTAGERNTIYF
TRBJ2-5	NA	TRBD1	TRBV7-9	TGTGCCAGCAGTTATAATGGACAGGGCGAGACCCAGTACTTC	CASSYNGQGETQYF
TRBJ1-5	NA	NA	TRBV6-1	TGTGCCAGCAGTGAATCTTCGGGGACTGATAGCAATCAGCCCCAGCATTTT	CASSESSGTDSNQPQHF
TRBJ2-4	NA	NA	TRBV29-1	TGCAGCGTTGGAACAGCCAAGAGGGACATTCAGTACTTC	CSVGTAKRDIQYF
TRBJ2-5	few	TRBD2	TRBV2	TGTGCCAGCTTTCCTAGACTAGCGGGGATATTAAGCCTCGCTCAAGAGACCCAGTACTTC	CASFPRLAGILSLAQETQYF
TRBJ2-1	NA	TRBD2	TRBV9	TGTGCCAGCAGCCCACTAGCGGAAGCCTACAATGAGCAGTTCTTC	CASSPLAEAYNEQFF
TRBJ2-1	NA	NA	TRBV5-1	TGCGCCAGCAGCTTGGTCGGGGAGCCCTACAATGAGCAGTTCTTC	CASSLVGEPYNEQFF
TRBJ2-5	few	TRBD2	TRBV11-2	TGTGCCAGCTCCGCGGCTAGCGGTCAGGAGACCCAGTACTTC	CASSAASGQETQYF